This T cell receptor beta chain is from a study of T cell repertoires in cytomegalovirus infection. The overall study: An indication of both CMV infection and matching HLA type came from public TCR beta signatures.

Study-level points and caveats: The ex vivo response showed dominance by HLA-C-restricted CMV-specific TCR beta clonotypes.

MiXCR was run by TCRdb on the reads, yielding one entry per CDR3 protein. The profile shows roughly 170,000 distinct CDR3 sequences, less than 25% of them singletons. V was clipped by 5 bases and J by 0 bases, with 9 bases between them. Germline CDR1 and CDR2: SGHNT and YYREEE (reference sequence). The CDR3 has 14 amino acids. A word on this clonotype: Its antigen is currently unknown.

This rearrangement joins TRBV5-4 to TRBJ1-5; D uncertain. The TCR comes from a human donor in good health (CMV status not recorded). Some clones in this sample may be carry-over from other donors' samples. The specimen comprised CD8+ T cells from cultured PBMCs, sampled from culture after CMV antigen stimulation. This CDR3 is CASSSDGSNQPQHF. CDR3 in DNA: TGTGCCAGCAGTTCTGACGGTAGCAATCAGCCCCAGCATTTT. Based on the CDR3 plus reference TRBV5-4 and TRBJ1-5, the full variable domain is ETGVTQSPTHLIKTRGQQVTLRCSSQSGHNTVSWYQQALGQGPQFIFQYYREEENGRGNFPPRFSGLQFPNYSSELNVNALELDDSALYLCASSSDGSNQPQHFGDGTRLSIL.